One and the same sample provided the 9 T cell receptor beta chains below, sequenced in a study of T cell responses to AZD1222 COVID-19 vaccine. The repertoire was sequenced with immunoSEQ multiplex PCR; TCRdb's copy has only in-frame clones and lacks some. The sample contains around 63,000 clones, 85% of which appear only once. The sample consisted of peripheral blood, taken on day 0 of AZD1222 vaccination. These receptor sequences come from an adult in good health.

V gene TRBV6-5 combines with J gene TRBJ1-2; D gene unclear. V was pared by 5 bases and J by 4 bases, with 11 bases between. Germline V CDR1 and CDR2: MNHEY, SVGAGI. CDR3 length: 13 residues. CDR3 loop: CASSTRAVYGYTF. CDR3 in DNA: TGTGCCAGCAGTACACGGGCAGTCTATGGCTACACCTTC.

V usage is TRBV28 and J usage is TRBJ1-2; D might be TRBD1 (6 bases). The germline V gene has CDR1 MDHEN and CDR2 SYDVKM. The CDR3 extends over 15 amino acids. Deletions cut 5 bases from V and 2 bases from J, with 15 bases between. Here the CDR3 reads CASSTGGGTNYGYTF. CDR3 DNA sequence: TGTGCCAGCAGTACTGGGGGGGGCACCAACTATGGCTACACCTTC.

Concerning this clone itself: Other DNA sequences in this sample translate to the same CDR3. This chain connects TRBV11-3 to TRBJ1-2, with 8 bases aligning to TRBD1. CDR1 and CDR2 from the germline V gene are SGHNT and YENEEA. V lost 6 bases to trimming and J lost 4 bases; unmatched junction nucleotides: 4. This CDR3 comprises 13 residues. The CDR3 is CASSSGGGYGYTF. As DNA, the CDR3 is TGTGCCAGCAGTTCAGGGGGCGGCTATGGCTACACCTTC.

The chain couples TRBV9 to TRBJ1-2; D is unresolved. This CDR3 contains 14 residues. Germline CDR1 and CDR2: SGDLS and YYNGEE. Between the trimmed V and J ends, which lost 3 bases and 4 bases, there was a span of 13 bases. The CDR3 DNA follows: TGTGCCAGCAGCGCCGACACACATATCTATGGCTACACCTTC. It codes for CASSADTHIYGYTF. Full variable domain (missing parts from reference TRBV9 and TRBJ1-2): DSGVTQTPKHLITATGQRVTLRCSPRSGDLSVYWYQQSLDQGLQFLIQYYNGEERAKGNILERFSAQQFPDLHSELNLSSLELGDSALYFCASSADTHIYGYTFGSGTRLTVV.

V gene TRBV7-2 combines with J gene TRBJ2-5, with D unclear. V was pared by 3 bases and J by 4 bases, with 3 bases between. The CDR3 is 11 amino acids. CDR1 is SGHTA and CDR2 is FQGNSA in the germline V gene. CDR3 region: CASSLAETQYF. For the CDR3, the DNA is TGTGCCAGCAGCTTGGCAGAGACCCAGTACTTC.

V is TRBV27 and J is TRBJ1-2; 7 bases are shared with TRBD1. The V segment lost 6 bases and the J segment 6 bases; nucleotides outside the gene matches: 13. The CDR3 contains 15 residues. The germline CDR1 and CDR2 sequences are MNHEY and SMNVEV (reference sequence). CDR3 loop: CASRPNQGGRDGYTF. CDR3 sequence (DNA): TGTGCCAGCAGACCTAACCAGGGGGGTCGGGATGGCTACACCTTC.

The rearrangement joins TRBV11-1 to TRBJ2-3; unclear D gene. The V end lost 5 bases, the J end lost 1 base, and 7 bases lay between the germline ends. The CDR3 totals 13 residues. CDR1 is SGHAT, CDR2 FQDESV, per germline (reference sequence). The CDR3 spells CASSLRRTDTQYF. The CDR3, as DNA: TGTGCCAGCAGCCTCAGGCGCACAGATACGCAGTATTTT.

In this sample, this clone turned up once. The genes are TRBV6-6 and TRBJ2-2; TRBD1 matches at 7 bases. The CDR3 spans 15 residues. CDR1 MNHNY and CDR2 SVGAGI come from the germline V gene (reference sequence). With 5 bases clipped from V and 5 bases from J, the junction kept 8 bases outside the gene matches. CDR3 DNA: TGTGCCAGCAGTCCCCGACAGGGAGATACCGGGGAGCTGTTTTTT. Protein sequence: CASSPRQGDTGELFF.

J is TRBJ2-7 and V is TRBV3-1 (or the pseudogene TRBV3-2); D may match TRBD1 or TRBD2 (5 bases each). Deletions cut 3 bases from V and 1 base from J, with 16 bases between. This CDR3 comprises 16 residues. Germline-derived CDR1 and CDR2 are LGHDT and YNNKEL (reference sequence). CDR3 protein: CASSQGWGSGSYEQYF. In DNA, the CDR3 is TGTGCCAGCAGCCAGGGTTGGGGGTCCGGGTCCTACGAGCAGTACTTC.